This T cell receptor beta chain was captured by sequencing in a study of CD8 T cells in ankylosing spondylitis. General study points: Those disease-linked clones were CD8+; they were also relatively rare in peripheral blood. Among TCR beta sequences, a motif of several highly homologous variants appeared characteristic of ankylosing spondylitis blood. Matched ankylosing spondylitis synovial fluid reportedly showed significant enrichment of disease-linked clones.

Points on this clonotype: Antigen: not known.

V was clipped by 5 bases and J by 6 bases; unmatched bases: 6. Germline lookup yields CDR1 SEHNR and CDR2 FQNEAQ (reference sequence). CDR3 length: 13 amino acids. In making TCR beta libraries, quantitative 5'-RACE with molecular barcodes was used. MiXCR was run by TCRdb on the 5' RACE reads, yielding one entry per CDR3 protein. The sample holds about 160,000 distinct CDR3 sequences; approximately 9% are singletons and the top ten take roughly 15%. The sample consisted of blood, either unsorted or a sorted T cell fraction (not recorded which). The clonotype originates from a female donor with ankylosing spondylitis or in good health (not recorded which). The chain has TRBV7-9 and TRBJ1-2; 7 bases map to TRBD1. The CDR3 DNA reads TGTGCCAGCAGCAATCGACAGGGTAATGGCTACACCTTC. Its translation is CASSNRQGNGYTF.